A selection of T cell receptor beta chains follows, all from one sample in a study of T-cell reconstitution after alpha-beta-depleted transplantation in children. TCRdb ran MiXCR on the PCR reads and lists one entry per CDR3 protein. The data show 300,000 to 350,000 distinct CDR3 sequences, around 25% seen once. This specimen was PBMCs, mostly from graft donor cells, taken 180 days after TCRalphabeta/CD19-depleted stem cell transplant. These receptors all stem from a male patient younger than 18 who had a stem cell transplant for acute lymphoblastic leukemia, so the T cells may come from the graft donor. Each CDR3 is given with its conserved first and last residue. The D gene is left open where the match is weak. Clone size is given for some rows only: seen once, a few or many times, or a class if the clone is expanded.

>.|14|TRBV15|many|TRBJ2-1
TGTGCCACCAGCAGAGTTGGCAGACCCAATGAGCAGTTCTTC
CATSRVGRPNEQFF
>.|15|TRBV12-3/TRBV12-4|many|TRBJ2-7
TGTGCCAGCAGTCCCCGCCTTCGAGAGGCCTACGAGCAGTACTTC
CASSPRLREAYEQYF
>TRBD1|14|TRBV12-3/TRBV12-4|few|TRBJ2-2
TGTGCCAGCAGCTCCGGAAGGGGGCACGGGGAGCTGTTTTTT
CASSSGRGHGELFF
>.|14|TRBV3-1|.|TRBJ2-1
TGTGCCAGCAGCCAAGAGGAGACGGAGGAAAAGCAGTTCTTC
CASSQEETEEKQFF
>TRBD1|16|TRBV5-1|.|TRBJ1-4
TGCGCCAGCAGCCCCCGAACAGGGGCAACTAATGAAAAACTGTTTTTT
CASSPRTGATNEKLFF
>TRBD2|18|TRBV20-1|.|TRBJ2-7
TGCAGTGCTAGAGACGCGCGGGTTATCGGCGGGAGGATCTACGAGCAGTACTTC
CSARDARVIGGRIYEQYF
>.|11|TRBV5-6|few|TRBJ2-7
TGTGCCAGCAGCTTCACATACGAGCAGTACTTC
CASSFTYEQYF
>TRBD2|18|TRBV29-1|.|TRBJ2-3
TGCAGCGTTGAAGAATTCGGACTAGACTCCCACCTCACAGATACGCAGTATTTT
CSVEEFGLDSHLTDTQYF
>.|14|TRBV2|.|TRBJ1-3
TGTGCCAGCATCAGGGACCAAACTGGAAACACCATATATTTT
CASIRDQTGNTIYF
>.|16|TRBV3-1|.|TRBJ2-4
TGTGCCAGCAGCCAAGATTTCGCCAAAGCCAAAAACATTCAGTACTTC
CASSQDFAKAKNIQYF
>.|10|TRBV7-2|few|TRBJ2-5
TGTGCCAGTGCCCCTCCGACCCAGTACTTC
CASAPPTQYF
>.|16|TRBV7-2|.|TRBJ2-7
TGTGCCAGCAGCTTAGTGGGATGGCTAGCGTCCTACGGGCAGTACTTC
CASSLVGWLASYGQYF
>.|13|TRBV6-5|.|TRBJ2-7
TGTGCCAGCAGTATCGACAGTCTATACGAGCAGTACTTC
CASSIDSLYEQYF
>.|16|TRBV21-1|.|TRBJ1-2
TGTGCCAGCAGCAATTCCGTGGAGCCAACTAACTATGGCTACACCTTC
CASSNSVEPTNYGYTF
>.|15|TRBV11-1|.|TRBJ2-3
TGTGCCAGCAGCTTGAACATGGACTACACAGATACGCAGTATTTT
CASSLNMDYTDTQYF
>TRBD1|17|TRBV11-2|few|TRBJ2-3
TGTGCCAGCAGCACCGGGACAGGAGACATATACACAGATACGCAGTATTTT
CASSTGTGDIYTDTQYF
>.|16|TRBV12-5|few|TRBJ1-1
TGTGCTAGTGGTTTGGCAAAGGGGGTCGTGAACACTGAAGCTTTCTTT
CASGLAKGVVNTEAFF